The next 27 T cell receptor beta chains were all read from a single sample in a study of CD8 T cells in ankylosing spondylitis. MiXCR, applied by TCRdb to the 5' RACE reads, yields one record per CDR3 protein. This sample has roughly 48,000 distinct CDR3 sequences; about 7% occur once, and the top ten carry about 8.5%. The material sequenced was blood, either unsorted or a sorted T cell fraction (not recorded which). Receptor source: a female donor with ankylosing spondylitis or in good health (not recorded which).

This clonotype appeared many times. As DNA, the CDR3 is TGTGCCATCGGGGACAAGAACTATGGCTACACCTTC. Its protein is CAIGDKNYGYTF. The chain uses TRBV10-3 and TRBJ1-2, with D maybe TRBD1 (6 bases). The CDR3 covers 12 residues. Looked up from germline, CDR1 is ENHRY and CDR2 is SYGVKD. Trimming took 8 bases from V and 2 from J, leaving 9 bases between them.

In its sample, this clonotype was seen a few times. The chain has TRBV11-2 and TRBJ2-3; D call uncertain. Trimming took off 2 bases at V and 0 bases at J, with 12 bases between the two ends. Per germline, CDR1 SGHAT and CDR2 FQNNGV. This CDR3 is 16 amino acids long. The CDR3 nucleotides are TGTGCCAGCAGCTTAAGGGCAGCATCTAGCACAGATACGCAGTATTTT. Translating it yields CASSLRAASSTDTQYF. Using reference TRBV11-2 and TRBJ2-3 for the parts outside the CDR3, the full variable domain is EAGVAQSPRYKIIEKRQSVAFWCNPISGHATLYWYQQILGQGPKLLIQFQNNGVVDDSQLPKDRFSAERLKGVDSTLKIQPAKLEDSAVYLCASSLRAASSTDTQYFGPGTRLTVL.

This clonotype was counted at least ten times. The V gene is TRBV12-3 or TRBV12-4, the J gene TRBJ2-2; D is unclear. V lost 6 bases, J lost 7 bases, and 6 bases lay in between. CDR3 length: 11 amino acids. For the CDR3, the DNA is TGTGCCAGCAGCTTCGGCGGGGAGCTGTTTTTT. Translation: CASSFGGELFF.

By proportion, this clonotype is medium-sized (0.01 to 0.1%). The gene calls are TRBV6-5 and TRBJ2-1; maybe TRBD1 (6 bases). This CDR3 region has 17 residues. Germline assignment: CDR1 MNHEY and CDR2 SVGAGI. The V gene lost 2 bases and the J gene lost 4 bases, with 18 bases spanning the gap. CDR3 protein: CASSYGAGARTYNEQFF. CDR3 in DNA: TGTGCCAGCAGTTACGGGGCAGGGGCCCGTACTTACAATGAGCAGTTCTTC.

The rearrangement links TRBV19 to TRBJ1-1; perhaps TRBD1 as D (6 bases). The ends were cut back, 9 bases at V and 1 base at J, with 24 bases in the middle. Germline V gene sequence: CDR1 LNHDA, CDR2 SQIVND (reference sequence). This CDR3 is built from 17 residues. This CDR3 is CASRNRAGEGRNTEAFF. The CDR3 bases are TGTGCCAGCAGAAACCGGGCAGGGGAGGGAAGGAACACTGAAGCTTTCTTT.

This clonotype was recorded many times. V and J are TRBV20-1 and TRBJ1-2, with D uncertain. The CDR3 covers 15 residues. Germline V gene sequence: CDR1 DFQATT, CDR2 SNEGSKA (reference sequence). V was pared by 1 base and J by 4 bases, with 16 bases between. The CDR3 here is CSARGGVRRVYGYTF. CDR3 bases: TGCAGTGCTAGAGGCGGAGTGAGACGGGTCTATGGCTACACCTTC.

The gene calls are TRBV11-2 and TRBJ1-1, with 9 bases aligning to TRBD1. The junction had 7 bases not matched to a gene; V was cut back by 5 bases and J by 6 bases. The CDR3 contains 14 residues. Germline lookup yields CDR1 SGHAT and CDR2 FQNNGV. The CDR3 sequence: CASSRGTGPSEAFF. CDR3 bases: TGTGCCAGCAGCCGCGGGACAGGGCCGTCTGAAGCTTTCTTT.

This clonotype occurred many times. V and J are TRBV5-1 and TRBJ2-2; D may be TRBD1 (5 bases). The V and J ends lost 0 bases and 3 bases respectively, with 9 bases between them. The CDR3 loop spans 15 amino acids. The germline CDR1 and CDR2 sequences are SGHRS and YFSETQ. The DNA for the CDR3 is TGCGCCAGCAGCTTGGGACAGAGCTACACCGGGGAGCTGTTTTTT. Amino acid sequence: CASSLGQSYTGELFF. The complete variable domain, with remaining parts taken from reference TRBV5-1 and TRBJ2-2, reads KAGVTQTPRYLIKTRGQQVTLSCSPISGHRSVSWYQQTPGQGLQFLFEYFSETQRNKGNFPGRFSGRQFSNSRSEMNVSTLELGDSALYLCASSLGQSYTGELFFGEGSRLTVL.

This clonotype has a count of ten or more. The chain is built from TRBV5-1 and TRBJ1-1, with D unresolved. CDR3 size: 15 residues. Trimming cost V 5 bases and J 3 bases, with 17 bases left between them. Germline CDR1 SGHRS, CDR2 YFSETQ. The CDR3: CASRTGWREDTEAFF. CDR3 bases: TGCGCCAGCAGAACGGGATGGAGGGAAGACACTGAAGCTTTCTTT.

This clonotype was detected many times. This chain connects TRBV27 to TRBJ2-3; TRBD1 matches at 7 bases. V gave up 5 bases and J gave up 0 bases; unmatched junction bases: 23. CDR1 and CDR2 from the germline V gene are MNHEY and SMNVEV (reference sequence). This CDR3 is built from 21 residues. CDR3 sequence (DNA): TGTGCCAGCAGTCCCCTCGATGCCGCGTCCCCGACAGGGTTTAGCACAGATACGCAGTATTTT. As protein: CASSPLDAASPTGFSTDTQYF.

The rearrangement links TRBV27 to TRBJ1-5; maybe TRBD1 (6 bases). The CDR3 length is 15 residues. Germline CDR1 reads MNHEY; CDR2 reads SMNVEV (reference sequence). V dropped 5 bases and J dropped 0 bases, with 11 bases sitting between them. This chain's CDR3 is CASSAYRDSNQPQHF. CDR3 sequence (DNA): TGTGCCAGCAGTGCCTACAGGGATAGCAATCAGCCCCAGCATTTT.

As concerns this clonotype: One end of the junction fails to match germline, which may point to a read error. The chain has TRBV7-2 and TRBJ1-1, with D unresolved. Germline CDR1 and CDR2: SGHTA and FQGNSA. This CDR3 spans 13 amino acids. CDR3 bases: TGTGCCAGCAGCCCAGCGACACGGTCTAGCGATGTCTTT. Its translation: CASSPATRSSDVF.

A few counts support this clonotype. The J gene is TRBJ1-1, the V gene TRBV5-1; tentative D call: TRBD1 (6 bases). Trimming cost V 3 bases and J 3 bases, with 9 bases left between them. The CDR3 has 13 residues. Per the germline V gene, CDR1 is SGHRS and CDR2 is YFSETQ. Here the CDR3 reads CASSWAGDTEAFF. The CDR3 region has the DNA TGCGCCAGCAGCTGGGCAGGGGACACTGAAGCTTTCTTT.

This clonotype was seen ten or more times. The rearrangement joins TRBV6-5 to TRBJ2-3, with no clear D. Trimming cost V 4 bases and J 0 bases, with 5 bases left between them. Germline assignment: CDR1 MNHEY and CDR2 SVGAGI. The CDR3 extends over 13 amino acids. CDR3 in amino acids: CASSLISTDTQYF. The CDR3 nucleotides are TGTGCCAGCAGTTTGATAAGCACAGATACGCAGTATTTT.

Ten or more counts support this clonotype. The DNA for the CDR3 is TGCAGTGCTGATACCAACGAGTTCCTAGCGGGGGGGTCTTACTACGAGCAGTACGTC. It translates to CSADTNEFLAGGSYYEQYV. The V gene is TRBV20-1, the J gene TRBJ2-7; 12 nucleotides align to TRBD2. This CDR3 contains 19 residues. Trimming at V came to 5 bases and at J to 3 bases, leaving 20 bases not matched to a gene. Germline V gives CDR1 DFQATT, CDR2 SNEGSKA (reference sequence).

This clonotype was counted at least ten times. The V call is TRBV5-1, the J call TRBJ2-1; the match to TRBD2 covers 11 bases. Germline V gene data show CDR1 as SGHRS and CDR2 as YFSETQ. V was pared by 0 bases and J by 7 bases, with 12 bases of the junction left unmatched. This CDR3 is built from 18 residues. CDR3 loop: CASSLEGASGGIKNEQFF. In DNA form, the CDR3 reads TGCGCCAGCAGCTTGGAGGGGGCTAGCGGGGGGATTAAGAATGAGCAGTTCTTC.

Notes on this clonotype: A much larger clone sits a single nucleotide away, making a read error possible. The chain couples TRBV20-1 to TRBJ2-5; 9 bases agree with TRBD2. This CDR3 has 16 residues. Germline CDR1 reads DFQATT; CDR2 reads SNEGSKA (reference sequence). CDR3 DNA sequence: TGCAGTGCGAGTCGGTCTAGCGGGGCGCTGAGAGAGGCCCAGTACTTC. This translates into CSASRSSGALREAQYF.

The sample holds many counts of this clonotype. The genes are TRBV4-1 and TRBJ1-1, with a tentative D call TRBD1 (5 bases). Per the germline V gene, CDR1 is MGHRA and CDR2 is YSYEKL. The length of the CDR3 is 16 residues. Trimming cost V 0 bases and J 6 bases, with 17 bases left between them. The CDR3 nucleotides read TGCGCCAGCAGCCAAGATTCCGGGGACGGTTGGGCTGAAGCTTTCTTT. Its protein is CASSQDSGDGWAEAFF.

This clonotype was counted many times. The chain links TRBV12-3 or TRBV12-4 to TRBJ2-5; TRBD1 matches 9 bases. The CDR3 totals 15 residues. V lost 1 base to trimming and J lost 2 bases; unmatched junction nucleotides: 2. The CDR3 loop is CASSLGTGEQETQYF. DNA for the CDR3: TGTGCCAGCAGTTTAGGGACAGGGGAACAAGAGACCCAGTACTTC.

This clonotype was observed at least ten times. J is TRBJ2-2 and V is TRBV7-2; D is undetermined. The V end lost 5 bases, the J end lost 2 bases, and 9 bases lay between the germline ends. This CDR3 spans 14 amino acids. Germline V gene data show CDR1 as SGHTA and CDR2 as FQGNSA. The CDR3 nucleotides are TGTGCCAGCAGCCCTCCTGTTAACACCGGGGAGCTGTTTTTT. Translated, it gives CASSPPVNTGELFF.

This clonotype was observed at least ten times. A clone one base away is much larger, so this may be a read error. This sequence joins TRBV12-3 or TRBV12-4 and TRBJ2-7, with D tentatively TRBD2 (6 bases). The V gene lost 1 base and the J gene lost 2 bases, with 6 bases spanning the gap. The CDR3 runs to 13 residues. As DNA, the CDR3 is TGTGCCAGCAGTTTAGGGGAGGCCTACGAGCAGTACTTC. It is translated as CASSLGEAYEQYF.

This clonotype occurred many times. The gene calls are TRBV10-3 and TRBJ1-5; D gene uncertain. CDR3 length: 14 residues. Looked up from germline, CDR1 is ENHRY and CDR2 is SYGVKD. V lost 0 bases to trimming and J lost 1 base, with 4 bases between them. The DNA of the CDR3 is TGTGCCATCAGTGAGTCGATGAGCAATCAGCCCCAGCATTTT. It codes for CAISESMSNQPQHF.

Many counts were recorded for this clonotype. The V call is TRBV11-2, the J call TRBJ2-2; perhaps TRBD1 as D (5 bases). Trimming removed 4 bases from V and 2 bases from J, with 8 bases in between. The V gene's germline CDR1 is SGHAT and CDR2 FQNNGV. CDR3 length: 14 residues. The CDR3 DNA sequence: TGTGCCAGCAGCTATCAGGGAAACACCGGGGAGCTGTTTTTT. Residues: CASSYQGNTGELFF.

This clonotype appeared many times. V usage is TRBV5-1 and J usage is TRBJ2-1; no clear D gene. This CDR3 has 15 residues. Germline V gene data show CDR1 as SGHRS and CDR2 as YFSETQ. V lost 3 bases and J lost 0, with 10 bases in between. CDR3 amino acids: CASSWAASSYNEQFF. CDR3 nucleotide sequence: TGCGCCAGCAGCTGGGCAGCGAGCTCCTACAATGAGCAGTTCTTC.

By sample fraction, this clonotype is medium-sized. The CDR3 here is CASSEGTGYNEQFF. The CDR3 DNA is TGTGCCAGCAGTGAAGGGACAGGGTACAATGAGCAGTTCTTC. The chain joins TRBV2 to TRBJ2-1, with 8 bases fitting TRBD1. V shed 1 base, J shed 4 bases, and the junction held 0 bases outside the gene matches. Germline CDR1 reads SNHLY; CDR2 reads FYNNEI. The CDR3 spans 14 residues.

V and J are TRBV5-1 and TRBJ1-4; TRBD1 aligns across 7 bases. The CDR3 totals 16 residues. Trimming removed 4 bases from V and 0 bases from J; junction bases left unmatched: 6. Germline V gene data show CDR1 as SGHRS and CDR2 as YFSETQ. For the CDR3, the DNA is TGCGCCAGCAGCAGGGACAGTCCAGCAACTAATGAAAAACTGTTTTTT. It translates to CASSRDSPATNEKLFF.

This clonotype has a count of ten or more. The CDR3 spells CSARVDSGRYGYTF. The CDR3 region has the DNA TGCAGTGCTAGAGTCGACAGCGGGCGCTATGGCTACACCTTC. V usage is TRBV20-1 and J usage is TRBJ1-2; a possible D gene is TRBD1 (5 bases). The V gene lost 1 base and the J gene lost 4 bases, with 13 bases spanning the gap. The CDR3 totals 14 residues. Per germline, CDR1 DFQATT and CDR2 SNEGSKA (reference sequence).